The 30 T cell receptor beta chains below were found in one sample sequenced in a study of T cells expressing NK-cell markers. One entry per CDR3 protein, without DNA, is what TCRdb gives after re-calling the 5' RACE reads. In all, the sample yields 400,000 to 500,000 distinct CDR3 sequences. The sequenced sample was blood T cells: a sorted CD56 or NKG2C T cell subset, CD4+ or CD8+ T cells, or bulk PBMC T cells (not recorded which). The receptor set was obtained from a woman aged 18-70 years in good health.

J is TRBJ2-1 and V is TRBV20-1; checking the TCRdb D call of TRBD2 is not possible without DNA. Germline values: CDR1 DFQATT, CDR2 SNEGSKA (reference sequence). The CDR3 sequence is 16 residues long. CDR3 sequence: CSASGGGLALYNEQFF.

The chain is built from TRBV6-2 or TRBV6-3 and TRBJ2-1; TCRdb names TRBD2, which stays unverified in the absence of DNA. From germline, CDR1 is MNHEY and CDR2 SVGEGT. This CDR3 comprises 17 residues. CDR3 loop: CASSYGYAGLGYNEQFF.

The chain carries TRBV7-8 and TRBJ2-3; without DNA, the TCRdb call of TRBD1 cannot be checked. Germline CDR1 and CDR2: SGHVS and FQNEAQ. The CDR3 sequence is 17 residues long. This CDR3 reads CASSLPYSGDLTDTQYF.

The chain links TRBV2 to TRBJ1-2. The V gene's germline CDR1 is SNHLY and CDR2 FYNNEI. The CDR3 consists of 14 residues. This CDR3 is CASSDGGSGTGYTF.

The chain uses TRBV7-6 and TRBJ2-1. Germline V gives CDR1 SGHVS, CDR2 FNYEAQ. This CDR3 is 14 amino acids long. The CDR3: CASSLLETYNEQFF.

This rearrangement joins TRBV7-2 to TRBJ2-5; TCRdb proposes TRBD2, but this gene call is untestable without DNA. Per the germline V gene, CDR1 is SGHTA and CDR2 is FQGNSA. This CDR3 spans 15 amino acids. The CDR3 sequence: CASSLVSLARETQYF. Full variable domain (missing parts from reference TRBV7-2 and TRBJ2-5): GAGVSQSPSNKVTEKGKDVELRCDPISGHTALYWYRQSLGQGLEFLIYFQGNSAPDKSGLPSDRFSAERTGGSVSTLTIQRTQQEDSAVYLCASSLVSLARETQYFGPGTRLLVL.

The J gene is TRBJ2-4, the V gene TRBV20-1; TCRdb gives TRBD2 as the D gene, but with no DNA this cannot be confirmed. The CDR3 has 13 amino acids. Per germline, CDR1 DFQATT and CDR2 SNEGSKA (reference sequence). This CDR3 is CSARAAGGNIQYF.

This rearrangement joins TRBV5-1 to TRBJ2-1; as DNA is missing, the TRBD2 call by TCRdb cannot be tested. The CDR3 runs 15 residues. CDR1 is SGHRS, CDR2 YFSETQ, per germline. CDR3 amino acids: CASTPGTSGLNEQFF.

The V and J genes are TRBV3-1 and TRBJ1-4; lacking DNA, the TRBD1 call made by TCRdb goes unchecked. This CDR3 region has 16 residues. Germline V gene sequence: CDR1 LGHDT, CDR2 YNNKEL (reference sequence). CDR3 region: CASTLSLTGANEKLFF.

The chain employs TRBV7-2 and TRBJ2-3; the D gene TCRdb calls, TRBD2, cannot be checked with no DNA. The CDR3 runs 16 residues. Per germline, CDR1 SGHTA and CDR2 FQGNSA. This chain's CDR3 is CASSLGLAGWADTQYF.

The V call is TRBV20-1, the J call TRBJ1-5; TCRdb lists TRBD1, though no DNA is available to test this call. Germline V lookup: CDR1 DFQATT, CDR2 SNEGSKA (reference sequence). The CDR3 is 13 amino acids. CDR3 amino acids: CSAEDRANQPQHF.

The chain uses TRBV20-1 and TRBJ2-1; no DNA is available, so the TRBD2 call from TCRdb remains unchecked. There are 15 residues in the CDR3. Germline values: CDR1 DFQATT, CDR2 SNEGSKA (reference sequence). The CDR3 is CSALLAGGIYNEQFF.

This sequence joins TRBV20-1 and TRBJ2-1; TCRdb returns TRBD2, unconfirmable since there is no DNA. This CDR3 has 16 residues. From germline, CDR1 is DFQATT and CDR2 SNEGSKA (reference sequence). Here the CDR3 reads CSAREPAGKTHNEQFF.

The gene calls are TRBV9 and TRBJ1-1. CDR3 size: 16 residues. Germline loops: CDR1 SGDLS, CDR2 YYNGEE. The CDR3 sequence: CASSAGLKNPNTEAFF.

The chain recombines TRBV12-3 or TRBV12-4 with TRBJ2-7; TCRdb selects TRBD2, and the lack of DNA leaves this call unchecked. This CDR3 is 13 amino acids long. CDR3 region: CASSRTPNYEQYF.

CDR3 in amino acids: CSALAGGTDTQYF. The rearrangement links TRBV20-1 to TRBJ2-3; there is no DNA to check the TCRdb D call of TRBD2. CDR3 length equals 13 residues. Germline V CDR1 and CDR2: DFQATT, SNEGSKA (reference sequence).

This chain joins TRBV20-1 and TRBJ2-6. This CDR3 has 15 amino acids. CDR1 is DFQATT and CDR2 is SNEGSKA in the germline V gene (reference sequence). CDR3: CSAPLILSGANVLTF.

The chain joins TRBV9 to TRBJ2-1. Germline V gene sequence: CDR1 SGDLS, CDR2 YYNGEE. This CDR3 region has 17 residues. The CDR3 is CASSVATGGSSYNEQFF.

This rearrangement joins TRBV7-2 to TRBJ2-2. Germline V gives CDR1 SGHTA, CDR2 FQGNSA. The CDR3 extends over 16 amino acids. The CDR3: CASSSRGELNTGELFF.

The chain joins TRBV24-1 to TRBJ2-1. Germline loops: CDR1 KGHDR, CDR2 SFDVKD. The CDR3 sequence is 13 residues long. The CDR3 spells CATSDIDNNEQFF.

V is TRBV19 and J is TRBJ1-5; TCRdb selects TRBD1, and the lack of DNA leaves this call unchecked. In germline, CDR1 is LNHDA, CDR2 SQIVND (reference sequence). The CDR3 extends over 16 amino acids. CDR3 amino acids: CASTPQTGVSNQPQHF.

The chain has TRBV27 and TRBJ2-7; TCRdb's D call, TRBD2, is unchecked because there is no DNA. This CDR3 region has 15 residues. CDR1 is MNHEY, CDR2 SMNVEV, per germline (reference sequence). The CDR3 sequence: CASSYTSGQTYEQYF.

The chain carries TRBV9 and TRBJ2-3. Germline V CDR1 and CDR2: SGDLS, YYNGEE. The CDR3 extends over 14 amino acids. The CDR3 sequence is CASRSDDSTDTQYF.

This chain uses TRBV20-1 with TRBJ2-1. Germline-derived CDR1 and CDR2 are DFQATT and SNEGSKA (reference sequence). The length of the CDR3 is 12 residues. The CDR3 sequence: CSARAQLNEQFF.

The J gene is TRBJ2-4, the V gene TRBV12-3 or TRBV12-4; TCRdb returns TRBD1, unconfirmable since there is no DNA. The CDR3 runs 14 residues. CDR3 sequence reads: CASSPGQTKNIQYF.

The chain carries TRBV12-3 or TRBV12-4 and TRBJ2-2; with no DNA, the TCRdb D assignment of TRBD2 cannot be verified. The CDR3 is 17 amino acids. Here the CDR3 reads CASKRTSGVSNTGELFF.

The chain combines TRBV10-3 with TRBJ2-1; absent DNA, TCRdb's TRBD2 call cannot be checked. This CDR3 is 13 amino acids long. CDR1 and CDR2 (germline): ENHRY, SYGVKD. CDR3 loop: CAQSREDYNEQFF.

The chain is built from TRBV7-2 and TRBJ2-1; absent DNA, TCRdb's TRBD2 call cannot be checked. The CDR3 sequence is 14 residues long. The V gene's germline CDR1 is SGHTA and CDR2 FQGNSA. This CDR3 is CASSLEGLAYEQFF.

V and J are TRBV29-1 and TRBJ2-1. This CDR3 region has 13 residues. The germline CDR1 and CDR2 sequences are SQVTM and ANQGSEA. CDR3 sequence: CSVEPEDYNEQFF.

The chain carries TRBV2 and TRBJ1-5; with no DNA, the TCRdb D assignment of TRBD1 cannot be verified. The CDR3 contains 15 residues. In germline, CDR1 is SNHLY, CDR2 FYNNEI. The CDR3 is CASTTPGRGNQPQHF. The variable domain in full, with the rest retrieved from reference TRBV2 and TRBJ1-5, is EPEVTQTPSHQVTQMGQEVILRCVPISNHLYFYWYRQILGQKVEFLVSFYNNEISEKSEIFDDQFSVERPDGSNFTLKIRSTKLEDSAMYFCASTTPGRGNQPQHFGDGTRLSIL.